This TCR beta chain emerged from a study of regulatory T cells in long-lasting Graves disease. Points on this clonotype: No antigen is known for it.

The germline V and J ends were trimmed by 1 base and 11 bases, with 11 bases remaining between them. Germline V CDR1 and CDR2: LNHDA, SQIVND (reference sequence). This CDR3 contains 12 residues. Time point here: persistent/refractory GD, antithyroid drugs over 5 years with positive TRAb. TCR sequences were obtained from RNA taken from PBMCs. Investigators report Graves' disease was diagnosed under American Thyroid Association guidelines. CDR3-region Arm-PCR and iRepertoire HTBI primers produced the TCR beta libraries. In the original analysis: More than 55 TRBV and roughly 15 TRBJ segments were identified across samples. TCRdb re-derived calls from the multiplex PCR reads in MiXCR, one entry per CDR3 protein. TCRdb, rather than the study authors, made the V and J calls. The sample lists about 290,000 distinct CDR3 sequences, around 23% occurring once. Whole-study findings and limits: It was peripheral blood alone, not thyroid tissue, that was studied. Persistent disease samples used TRBV28, TRBJ1-2 and TRBJ2-5 preferentially.

This TCR derives from a female donor with Graves disease. The chain combines TRBV19 with TRBJ1-1; no clear D. Sequenced material: peripheral blood mononuclear cells (PBMCs), taken when the disease was refractory, from a patient treated with antithyroid drugs. CDR3 in DNA: TGTGCCAGTAGTATAGGTCAGTCTTCGGCTTTCTTT. It translates to CASSIGQSSAFF.